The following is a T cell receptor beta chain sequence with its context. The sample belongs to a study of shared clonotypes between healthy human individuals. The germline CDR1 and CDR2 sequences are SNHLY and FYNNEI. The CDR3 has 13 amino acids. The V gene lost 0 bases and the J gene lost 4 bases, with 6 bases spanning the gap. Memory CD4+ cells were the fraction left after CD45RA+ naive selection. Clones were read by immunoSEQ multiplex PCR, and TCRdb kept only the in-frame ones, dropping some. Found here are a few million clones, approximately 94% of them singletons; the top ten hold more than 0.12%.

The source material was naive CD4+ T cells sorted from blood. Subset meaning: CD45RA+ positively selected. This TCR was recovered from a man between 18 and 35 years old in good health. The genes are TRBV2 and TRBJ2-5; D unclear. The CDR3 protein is CASSEAPGETQYF. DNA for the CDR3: TGTGCCAGCAGTGAAGCCCCGGGAGAGACCCAGTACTTC.